The 10 T cell receptor beta chains presented below share a single source sample, sequenced in a study of human T cells and chemical hapten exposure. Indicated time point: patch test 2, 6 weeks after DPC sensitization. Treatment of the sample: therapeutic diphenylcyclopropenone sensitization with weekly scalp DPC. TCRdb itself ran the RACE reads through MiXCR, one entry per CDR3 protein. The table records about 54,000 distinct CDR3 sequences, about 10% of them present only once. Sample: whole blood, taken in connection with sensitization to the hapten diphenylcyclopropenone (DPC). These receptors all stem from a woman between 50 and 59 years old with alopecia areata. Some clones in this sample may be carry-over from other donors' samples.

This clonotype has a count of ten or more. J is TRBJ2-1 and V is TRBV6-4; perhaps TRBD2 as D (7 bases). CDR3 size: 15 residues. Germline V gene lookup returns CDR1 MRHNA and CDR2 SNTAGT. Trimming stripped 0 bases from V and 11 bases from J, with 17 bases between. CDR3 sequence: CASSDSIVTGGKQFF. The CDR3 DNA reads TGTGCCAGCAGTGACTCGATAGTTACGGGGGGCAAGCAGTTCTTC.

This clonotype has just a few counts. The chain uses TRBV7-8 and TRBJ2-7; 9 bases match TRBD1. The CDR3 runs 13 residues. V trimming: 5 bases; J trimming: 6 bases; junction bases outside the gene matches: 5. In germline, CDR1 is SGHVS, CDR2 FQNEAQ. CDR3 sequence: CASSLRTGVEQYF. The DNA for the CDR3 is TGTGCCAGCAGCCTACGGACAGGGGTCGAGCAGTACTTC.

This clonotype was counted only a few times. The chain is built from TRBV4-3 and TRBJ1-2, with D tentatively TRBD1 (5 bases). Per the germline V gene, CDR1 is LGHNA and CDR2 is YSLEER. V lost 0 bases to trimming and J lost 3 bases, with 11 bases between them. The length of the CDR3 is 15 residues. The CDR3 reads CASSQDRGRYYGYTF. In DNA form, the CDR3 reads TGCGCCAGCAGCCAAGATCGGGGCAGGTACTATGGCTACACCTTC.

This clonotype turned up a few times. The CDR3 DNA is TGTGCCAGCAGTGGGTCTGACAGGCTTGGGGCCAACGTCCTGACTTTC. This gives the protein CASSGSDRLGANVLTF. V and J are TRBV28 and TRBJ2-6; D is possibly TRBD1 (6 bases). The V end lost 5 bases, the J end lost 3 bases, and 14 bases lay between the germline ends. The germline CDR1 and CDR2 sequences are MDHEN and SYDVKM. The CDR3 is made up of 16 amino acids. The full variable domain, with the rest looked up from reference TRBV28 and TRBJ2-6, is DVKVTQSSRYLVKRTGEKVFLECVQDMDHENMFWYRQDPGLGLRLIYFSYDVKMKEKGDIPEGYSVSREKKERFSLILESASTNQTSMYLCASSGSDRLGANVLTFGAGSRLTVL.

The chain couples TRBV28 to TRBJ1-1; no firm D call. V shed 10 bases and J shed 0 bases, with 12 bases lying between them. CDR3 length equals 13 residues. Germline V gives CDR1 MDHEN, CDR2 SYDVKM. The chain's CDR3 is CATPRWVNTEAFF. CDR3 nucleotides: TGTGCCACCCCCAGGTGGGTGAACACTGAAGCTTTCTTT.

This clonotype was recorded at least ten times. The CDR3 region is CASTLYGNQPQHF. The CDR3 DNA follows: TGTGCCAGCACCCTTTACGGCAATCAGCCCCAGCATTTT. V is TRBV12-3 or TRBV12-4 and J is TRBJ1-5; no reliable D call. The germline V and J ends were trimmed by 7 bases and 2 bases, with 9 bases remaining between them. This CDR3 has 13 amino acids.

The V gene is TRBV5-1, the J gene TRBJ2-3, with D possibly TRBD1 on 5 matching bases. This CDR3 has 14 amino acids. V was cut by 0 bases and J by 3 bases, with 8 bases left in between. Germline V lookup: CDR1 SGHRS, CDR2 YFSETQ. CDR3 protein: CASSLAAGTDTQYF. CDR3 nucleotide sequence: TGCGCCAGCAGCTTGGCGGCAGGGACAGATACGCAGTATTTT. The full variable domain, with the rest looked up from reference TRBV5-1 and TRBJ2-3, is KAGVTQTPRYLIKTRGQQVTLSCSPISGHRSVSWYQQTPGQGLQFLFEYFSETQRNKGNFPGRFSGRQFSNSRSEMNVSTLELGDSALYLCASSLAAGTDTQYFGPGTRLTVL.

CDR3 DNA sequence: TGTGCCAGCAGCCCGCCGGGGACAGGGGCCCCTGAAGCTTTCTTT. It codes for CASSPPGTGAPEAFF. This chain connects TRBV11-3 to TRBJ1-1, with 10 bases that match TRBD1. There are 15 residues in the CDR3. CDR1 is SGHNT, CDR2 YENEEA, per germline. V trimming: 5 bases; J trimming: 6 bases; junction bases outside the gene matches: 9.

This clonotype was picked up a small number of times. This chain connects TRBV4-3 to TRBJ2-4; a possible D gene is TRBD1 (7 bases). The CDR3 has 17 amino acids. Germline-derived CDR1 and CDR2 are LGHNA and YSLEER. Trimming stripped 2 bases from V and 0 bases from J, with 14 bases between. CDR3 sequence: CASSQRTGLLAKNIQYF. CDR3 coding DNA: TGCGCCAGCAGCCAAAGGACAGGACTACTAGCCAAAAACATTCAGTACTTC.

On this clonotype: Relative to the germline gene, one junction end is altered; a read error may explain this. This chain joins TRBV28 and TRBJ2-7, with unresolved D. The CDR3 totals 15 residues. Germline CDR1 and CDR2: MDHEN and SYDVKM. In DNA form, the CDR3 reads TGTGCCAGCAGTCTCCCCCCTTCAAACAACTACCAGCAGTACTTC. It codes for CASSLPPSNNYQQYF.